These 10 T cell receptor beta chains were sequenced from one sample in a study of cytomegalovirus exposure and HLA in healthy donors. The PCR ran on 60 Vbeta and 13 Jbeta primers. Clones were sequenced by immunoSEQ multiplex PCR, and TCRdb holds only the in-frame ones, with some missing. Of 90,000 or so clones in the sample, over 65% were seen once. The source material was PBMCs. Receptor source: a woman under 30 in good health and CMV-seropositive.

The V call is TRBV5-6, the J call TRBJ2-6; no clear D. V was trimmed by 6 bases and J by 1 base, leaving 14 bases between them. CDR1 and CDR2 from the germline V gene are SGHDT and YYEEEE. CDR3 length: 16 residues. The CDR3: CASIQDGGSGANVLTF. DNA of the CDR3: TGTGCCAGCATCCAAGACGGCGGATCTGGGGCCAACGTCCTGACTTTC.

The chain employs TRBV28 and TRBJ1-5; 8 bases map to TRBD1. Germline values: CDR1 MDHEN, CDR2 SYDVKM. The CDR3 length is 15 residues. V lost 5 bases, J lost 4 bases, and 7 bases stayed unmatched. CDR3 sequence: CASSAPTGVNQPQHF. The CDR3 coding sequence is TGTGCCAGCAGTGCCCCGACAGGGGTAAATCAGCCCCAGCATTTT.

The rearrangement links TRBV7-6 to TRBJ2-3; 8 bases fit TRBD2. V was clipped by 5 bases and J by 5 bases; unmatched bases: 6. Germline V gene data show CDR1 as SGHVS and CDR2 as FNYEAQ. The CDR3 is 14 amino acids. In DNA, the CDR3 is TGTGCCAGCAGCGGACTAGCCGGCGTAGATACGCAGTATTTT. This sequence encodes CASSGLAGVDTQYF.

This sequence joins TRBV5-4 and TRBJ2-7, with 11 bases lining up with TRBD1. The CDR3 has 13 amino acids. CDR1 is SGHNT and CDR2 is YYREEE in the germline V gene (reference sequence). The trim removed 5 bases at V and 11 bases at J, leaving 9 bases unmatched. CDR3 nucleotides: TGTGCCAGCAGGTACGGGACAGGGGGACATAAGTACTTC. It specifies CASRYGTGGHKYF. Based on the CDR3 plus reference TRBV5-4 and TRBJ2-7, the full variable domain is ETGVTQSPTHLIKTRGQQVTLRCSSQSGHNTVSWYQQALGQGPQFIFQYYREEENGRGNFPPRFSGLQFPNYSSELNVNALELDDSALYLCASRYGTGGHKYFGPGTRLTVT.

The sample holds a few counts of this clone. The chain recombines TRBV7-2 with TRBJ1-1; D remains ambiguous. Between the trimmed V and J ends, which lost 7 bases and 4 bases, there was a span of 19 bases. Germline loops: CDR1 SGHTA, CDR2 FQGNSA. The CDR3 length is 15 residues. The DNA for the CDR3 is TGTGCCAGCAACCTAGCCTCGGGGTTGGTCACTGAAGCTTTCTTT. It yields the protein CASNLASGLVTEAFF.

The V and J genes are TRBV4-3 and TRBJ2-3; TRBD2 agrees at 7 bases. V was clipped by 0 bases and J by 5 bases; unmatched bases: 8. Germline V lookup: CDR1 LGHNA, CDR2 YSLEER. The CDR3 loop spans 16 amino acids. The CDR3 loop reads CASSQDVRTRVDTQYF. CDR3 DNA sequence: TGCGCCAGCAGCCAAGACGTAAGGACTAGGGTAGATACGCAGTATTTT.

The chain couples TRBV6-1 to TRBJ1-4; no reliable D call. Germline V CDR1 and CDR2: MNHNS, SASEGT. Trimming removed 7 bases from V and 8 bases from J, with 14 bases in between. This CDR3 comprises 13 residues. The CDR3 here is CASTSGLAEKLFF. The CDR3 DNA reads as TGTGCCAGCACCTCAGGTCTTGCGGAAAAACTGTTTTTT.

The V and J genes are TRBV10-1 and TRBJ2-1; TRBD2 aligns across 7 bases. CDR3 length: 18 amino acids. V lost 4 bases and J lost 3; bases outside the gene matches: 15. The germline V gene has CDR1 WNHNN and CDR2 SYGVQD (reference sequence). CDR3 DNA: TGCGCCAGCAGTGTTCCCTTTACTAGCGAATCCAACTACAATGAGCAGTTCTTC. It yields the protein CASSVPFTSESNYNEQFF.

The chain combines TRBV4-1 with TRBJ2-3, with 13 bases matching TRBD2. This CDR3 comprises 17 residues. Germline loops: CDR1 MGHRA, CDR2 YSYEKL. The J segment lost 10 bases and the V segment lost 1 base, leaving 11 bases of the junction unmatched. CDR3 in DNA: TGCGCCAGCAGCCAAGTACTAGCGGGAGGGCCTGTTCATTCGCAGTATTTT. As protein: CASSQVLAGGPVHSQYF.

The V gene is TRBV19, the J gene TRBJ2-1; 8 bases are shared with TRBD2. This CDR3 comprises 17 residues. The germline gives CDR1 LNHDA, CDR2 SQIVND (reference sequence). Germline trimming cut 4 bases from V and 7 bases from J; bases unmatched to any gene: 15. The CDR3 coding sequence is TGTGCCAGTAGTACCCAGAGACTAGCGCGGTCTCCGAATGAGCAGTTCTTC. As protein: CASSTQRLARSPNEQFF.